A single sample is the source of the 27 T cell receptor beta chains below, sequenced in a study of shared clonotypes between healthy human individuals. The table came from immunoSEQ multiplex PCR; TCRdb's copy has only in-frame clones and leaves some out. The table has approximately 940,000 clones, over 75% seen once. The sequenced material came from memory CD4+ T cells sorted from blood. The subset denotes: CD45RA-negative fraction. The source of these receptors is a man younger than 30 in good health.

This chain joins TRBV27 and TRBJ1-3; 7 bases align to TRBD1. The V and J ends lost 0 bases and 0 bases, in that order; junction bases with no gene match: 5. The CDR3 is made up of 17 amino acids. CDR1 is MNHEY, CDR2 SMNVEV, per germline (reference sequence). CDR3 bases: TGTGCCAGCAGTTTATCGGGGACAGCGAGCTCTGGAAACACCATATATTTT. This gives the protein CASSLSGTASSGNTIYF.

This clone was observed a single time. The V and J genes are TRBV30 and TRBJ2-7, with 7 bases identical to TRBD1. CDR1 GTSNPN and CDR2 SVGIG come from the germline V gene (reference sequence). Germline trimming cut 2 bases from V and 1 base from J; bases unmatched to any gene: 5. The CDR3 extends over 14 amino acids. CDR3 coding DNA: TGTGCCTGGAGTTCCGGGACAGCGTCCTACGAGCAGTACTTC. It is translated as CAWSSGTASYEQYF.

V and J are TRBV6-5 and TRBJ2-6; TRBD1 matches at 7 bases. Germline V gene lookup returns CDR1 MNHEY and CDR2 SVGAGI. CDR3 size: 15 residues. V shed 6 bases, J shed 3 bases, and the junction held 5 bases outside the gene matches. Written as DNA, the CDR3 is TGTGCCAGCAGACAGGGGCCCCATGGGGCCAACGTCCTGACTTTC. This gives the protein CASRQGPHGANVLTF.

The chain carries TRBV6-1 and TRBJ2-1; D is uncertain. Germline V gene data show CDR1 as MNHNS and CDR2 as SASEGT. Trimming pared 5 bases from V and 10 bases from J, leaving 3 bases between. This CDR3 is 9 amino acids long. In DNA form, the CDR3 reads TGTGCCAGCAGTTTAGAGCAGTTCTTC. Protein sequence: CASSLEQFF.

The chain couples TRBV10-3 to TRBJ2-3, with 7 nucleotides matching TRBD2. Per the germline V gene, CDR1 is ENHRY and CDR2 is SYGVKD. The CDR3 is 15 amino acids. The V segment lost 6 bases and the J segment 0 bases; nucleotides outside the gene matches: 6. The CDR3 DNA follows: TGTGCCATCAGGAAACTAGCGTCGAGCACAGATACGCAGTATTTT. Protein: CAIRKLASSTDTQYF.

For this clone: A much larger clone lies a single base off, so this may be a read error. The rearrangement joins TRBV11-2 to TRBJ2-1; D tentatively fits TRBD1 or TRBD2 (5 bases each). The CDR3 is 14 amino acids. CDR1 and CDR2 from the germline V gene are SGHAT and FQNNGV. Trimming stripped 0 bases from V and 4 bases from J, with 7 bases between. The CDR3 is CASSLEGVYNEQFF. CDR3 sequence (DNA): TGTGCCAGCAGCTTAGAGGGGGTTTACAATGAGCAGTTCTTC.

The V and J genes are TRBV5-6 and TRBJ2-3, with 12 bases that match TRBD2. CDR1 is SGHDT, CDR2 YYEEEE, per germline. V lost 3 bases and J lost 6; bases outside the gene matches: 8. CDR3 length: 16 amino acids. In DNA form, the CDR3 reads TGTGCCAGCAGCTCACTAGCGGGGGGCCGGGCGGATACGCAGTATTTT. The encoded protein is CASSSLAGGRADTQYF.

The rearrangement links TRBV5-1 to TRBJ2-3; D might be TRBD2 (6 bases). CDR1 and CDR2 from the germline V gene are SGHRS and YFSETQ. CDR3 length: 15 amino acids. V lost 0 bases, J lost 7 bases, and 15 bases lay in between. CDR3 coding DNA: TGCGCCAGCAGCTTGGGGTTAGCGGTGCCAAATACGCAGTATTTT. Protein product: CASSLGLAVPNTQYF.

The chain couples TRBV11-2 to TRBJ1-2; 9 positions agree with TRBD1. The junction had 8 bases not matched to a gene; V was cut back by 2 bases and J by 4 bases. This CDR3 has 16 residues. Germline CDR1 is SGHAT and CDR2 is FQNNGV. CDR3 region: CASSLRDRVYGYGYTF. The CDR3 DNA reads TGTGCCAGCAGCTTAAGGGACAGGGTGTATGGCTATGGCTACACCTTC.

This clone turned up a few times. The chain recombines TRBV6-5 with TRBJ2-7; perhaps D is TRBD1 or TRBD2 (6 bases each). CDR3 length equals 15 residues. Trimming stripped 7 bases from V and 2 bases from J, with 18 bases between. Germline V CDR1 and CDR2: MNHEY, SVGAGI. The CDR3 DNA reads TGTGCCAGCAAGACCGCGGGGACATTAGCCTACGAGCAGTACTTC. The encoded protein is CASKTAGTLAYEQYF.

This chain links TRBV5-1 with TRBJ2-2; D remains unclear. Germline V gene sequence: CDR1 SGHRS, CDR2 YFSETQ. The V end was cut by 3 bases, the J end by 4 bases, with 10 bases between. This CDR3 is built from 14 residues. This CDR3 reads CASSSLPTTGELFF. In nucleotides, the CDR3 is TGCGCCAGCAGCTCCCTACCAACCACCGGGGAGCTGTTTTTT.

As for this clone: In the same sample, other DNA sequences code for this CDR3. The chain recombines TRBV28 with TRBJ1-4; 7 nucleotides match TRBD1. This CDR3 is 14 amino acids long. V gave up 2 bases and J gave up 6 bases; unmatched junction bases: 3. Germline CDR1 reads MDHEN; CDR2 reads SYDVKM. This CDR3 is CASSLRQGDEKLFF. In DNA, the CDR3 is TGTGCCAGCAGTTTAAGACAGGGAGATGAAAAACTGTTTTTT.

This clone was observed at least ten times. This chain links TRBV10-3 with TRBJ1-3; D is uncertain. Trimming shortened V by 2 bases and J by 6 bases, and 5 bases separated the two germline ends. This CDR3 comprises 12 residues. Germline-derived CDR1 and CDR2 are ENHRY and SYGVKD. The CDR3 DNA reads TGTGCCATCAGTGAGGTGGAAAACACCATATATTTT. Protein: CAISEVENTIYF.

This clone has just a few counts. The chain carries TRBV10-2 and TRBJ1-4; 8 positions match TRBD1. With 6 bases clipped from V and 8 bases from J, the junction kept 8 bases outside the gene matches. The CDR3 length is 14 residues. Per the germline V gene, CDR1 is WSHSY and CDR2 is SAAADI. Here the CDR3 reads CASSRQGPYEKLFF. The CDR3 bases are TGCGCCAGCAGCAGACAGGGGCCATACGAAAAACTGTTTTTT.

The gene calls are TRBV7-9 and TRBJ2-7; maybe TRBD2 (7 bases). V was clipped by 0 bases and J by 2 bases, with 11 bases between them. The CDR3 is 15 amino acids. Germline CDR1 and CDR2: SEHNR and FQNEAQ (reference sequence). CDR3 sequence reads: CASSLAGGPAYEQYF. The CDR3 DNA follows: TGTGCCAGCAGCTTAGCGGGGGGGCCAGCCTACGAGCAGTACTTC.

Note on this clone: This sample also contains other DNA sequences that code for the same CDR3. V gene TRBV2 combines with J gene TRBJ1-3; no clear D. Germline V gene lookup returns CDR1 SNHLY and CDR2 FYNNEI. The V end was cut by 4 bases, the J end by 1 base, with 8 bases between. The CDR3 is made up of 14 amino acids. CDR3 residues: CASSVGGSGNTIYF. CDR3 coding DNA: TGTGCCAGCAGTGTAGGAGGGTCTGGAAACACCATATATTTT. Using reference TRBV2 and TRBJ1-3 for the parts outside the CDR3, the full variable domain is EPEVTQTPSHQVTQMGQEVILRCVPISNHLYFYWYRQILGQKVEFLVSFYNNEISEKSEIFDDQFSVERPDGSNFTLKIRSTKLEDSAMYFCASSVGGSGNTIYFGEGSWLTVV.

The chain joins TRBV6-1 to TRBJ2-1; D uncertain. Germline V gene data show CDR1 as MNHNS and CDR2 as SASEGT. Between the trimmed V and J ends, which lost 4 bases and 9 bases, there was a span of 7 bases. This CDR3 has 11 residues. The CDR3: CASSGQIEQFF. The DNA for the CDR3 is TGTGCCAGCAGTGGGCAGATTGAGCAGTTCTTC.

The CDR3 bases are TGCAGCGCCATTAGCGGGGCCACAGATACGCAGTATTTT. It is translated as CSAISGATDTQYF. The genes are TRBV29-1 and TRBJ2-3; 8 bases agree with TRBD2. The CDR3 runs 13 residues. V shed 7 bases and J 2 bases; nucleotides not matched to a gene: 5. CDR1 is SQVTM and CDR2 is ANQGSEA in the germline V gene.

This chain uses TRBV5-4 with TRBJ2-7, with TRBD1 matching over 7 bases. There are 13 residues in the CDR3. CDR1 SGHNT and CDR2 YYREEE come from the germline V gene (reference sequence). V shed 3 bases, J shed 7 bases, and the junction held 7 bases outside the gene matches. The CDR3, as DNA: TGTGCCAGCAGCTCCGAAATACAGGGGGAGCAGTACTTC. Translated: CASSSEIQGEQYF.

The count of this clone is one. The chain's CDR3 is CSVGTANTGELFF. Here the CDR3 DNA reads TGCAGCGTGGGGACAGCGAACACCGGGGAGCTGTTTTTT. The chain employs TRBV29-1 and TRBJ2-2; TRBD1 agrees at 7 bases. Trimming cost V 6 bases and J 0 bases; bases outside gene matches: 1. CDR1 and CDR2 from the germline V gene are SQVTM and ANQGSEA. The CDR3 spans 13 residues.

The chain joins TRBV19 to TRBJ2-3; 11 nucleotides line up with TRBD2. Trimming cost V 4 bases and J 0 bases; bases outside gene matches: 9. The CDR3 spans 18 residues. Germline values: CDR1 LNHDA, CDR2 SQIVND (reference sequence). CDR3 region: CASSREGTSGTSTDTQYF. Here the CDR3 DNA reads TGTGCCAGTAGTAGAGAGGGGACTAGCGGTACTAGCACAGATACGCAGTATTTT. The complete variable domain, with remaining parts taken from reference TRBV19 and TRBJ2-3, reads DGGITQSPKYLFRKEGQNVTLSCEQNLNHDAMYWYRQDPGQGLRLIYYSQIVNDFQKGDIAEGYSVSREKKESFPLTVTSAQKNPTAFYLCASSREGTSGTSTDTQYFGPGTRLTVL.

This chain uses TRBV11-3 with TRBJ2-3; D may correspond to TRBD1 or TRBD2 (5 bases each). Trimming removed 5 bases at V and 9 bases at J, with 12 bases between. CDR3 length equals 12 residues. CDR1 is SGHNT, CDR2 YENEEA, per germline. CDR3: CASSPTGGTQYF. The CDR3 DNA follows: TGTGCCAGCAGCCCCACAGGAGGCACGCAGTATTTT.

The V call is TRBV27, the J call TRBJ1-5; D gene ambiguous. V was clipped by 8 bases and J by 1 base, with 18 bases between them. The germline gives CDR1 MNHEY, CDR2 SMNVEV (reference sequence). The CDR3 covers 16 residues. For the CDR3, the DNA is TGTGCCAGCCGTCTATTGGGGATTGAGAGCAATCAGCCCCAGCATTTT. Amino acid sequence: CASRLLGIESNQPQHF.

This clone was counted only a few times. The same CDR3 is also encoded by other DNA sequences in this sample. The CDR3 nucleotides read TGTGCCGGTACCGGGACAGGGACCTACGAGCAGTACTTC. Translated: CAGTGTGTYEQYF. This sequence joins TRBV6-1 and TRBJ2-7, with 9 bases identical to TRBD1. V was pared by 11 bases and J by 2 bases, with 7 bases of the junction left unmatched. CDR1 and CDR2 from the germline V gene are MNHNS and SASEGT. The CDR3 loop spans 13 amino acids.

The rearrangement links TRBV9 to TRBJ2-6; D perhaps matches TRBD1 (5 bases). Germline lookup yields CDR1 SGDLS and CDR2 YYNGEE. The CDR3 is 16 amino acids. V was pared by 3 bases and J by 0 bases, with 10 bases between. CDR3 in amino acids: CASSGHQGSGANVLTF. The CDR3 nucleotides are TGTGCCAGCAGCGGCCACCAGGGCTCTGGGGCCAACGTCCTGACTTTC.

The chain combines TRBV5-1 with TRBJ1-5; D ambiguous. Germline loops: CDR1 SGHRS, CDR2 YFSETQ. This CDR3 has 15 residues. Trimming removed 4 bases from V and 5 bases from J, with 16 bases in between. The CDR3 loop reads CASSQDGQDHQPQHF. DNA for the CDR3: TGCGCCAGCAGCCAAGACGGCCAAGATCATCAGCCCCAGCATTTT.

This rearrangement joins TRBV11-2 to TRBJ2-7, with 10 bases aligning to TRBD2. The CDR3 consists of 15 residues. V shed 6 bases, J shed 2 bases, and the junction held 7 bases outside the gene matches. Germline V gene sequence: CDR1 SGHAT, CDR2 FQNNGV. The CDR3, as DNA: TGTGCCAGCAGTTCTTTAGCGGGGGGTACCTACGAGCAGTACTTC. Translating it yields CASSSLAGGTYEQYF.